This paragraph reports one T cell receptor beta chain. The sample is drawn from a study of blood T cell repertoires in COVID-19. As for the study in general: Both acute and convalescent COVID-19 samples were obtained from the United States, Italy and Spain. PBMCs, B-cell-depleted T cells, or T cells provided the cDNA or gDNA that made up the material.

TCRdb's table, derived via immunoSEQ multiplex PCR, lists solely in-frame clones and lacks some. The sample includes over 350,000 clones, approximately 91% of them seen just once. The CDR3 runs 13 residues. Deletions cut 2 bases from V and 4 bases from J, with 11 bases between. Germline V CDR1 and CDR2: GTSNPN, SVGIG (reference sequence). The chain links TRBV30 to TRBJ2-5; D might be TRBD2 (5 bases). The receptor comes from a woman aged 40-49 years who had been exposed to COVID-19. The sequenced sample consisted of PBMCs or T cells enriched from blood (not recorded which). DNA of the CDR3: TGTGCCTGGAGTTTTGGAGGCGTAGAGACCCAGTACTTC. The encoded protein is CAWSFGGVETQYF.